This TCR beta chain derives from a study of blood T cell repertoires in COVID-19. Looking at the study overall: COVID-19 samples, acute and convalescent, were from the United States, Italy and Spain. In each case, the material was cDNA or gDNA derived from T cells, B-cell-depleted T cells, or PBMCs.

Authors' methods: Amplification from reference gene primers served as the basis for estimated nucleated cell counts. Method: immunoSEQ multiplex PCR; TCRdb's copy keeps in-frame clones and lacks some. V and J calls and clone size are copied from that table; D and trimming were computed from the DNA. The sample shows 80,000 or so clones, around 81% of them seen only once. CDR3 length: 15 residues. The germline V gene encodes CDR1 LNHDA and CDR2 SQIVND (reference sequence). The V and J ends lost 1 base and 5 bases, in that order; junction bases with no gene match: 5. This sequence was found in a human donor in a cohort sampled during active COVID-19. The specimen sequenced was peripheral blood. The chain has TRBV19 and TRBJ2-1, with 7 positions matching TRBD1. CDR3 loop: CASSIGPGQNNEQFF. The CDR3 DNA follows: TGTGCCAGTAGTATAGGTCCGGGACAGAACAATGAGCAGTTCTTC.